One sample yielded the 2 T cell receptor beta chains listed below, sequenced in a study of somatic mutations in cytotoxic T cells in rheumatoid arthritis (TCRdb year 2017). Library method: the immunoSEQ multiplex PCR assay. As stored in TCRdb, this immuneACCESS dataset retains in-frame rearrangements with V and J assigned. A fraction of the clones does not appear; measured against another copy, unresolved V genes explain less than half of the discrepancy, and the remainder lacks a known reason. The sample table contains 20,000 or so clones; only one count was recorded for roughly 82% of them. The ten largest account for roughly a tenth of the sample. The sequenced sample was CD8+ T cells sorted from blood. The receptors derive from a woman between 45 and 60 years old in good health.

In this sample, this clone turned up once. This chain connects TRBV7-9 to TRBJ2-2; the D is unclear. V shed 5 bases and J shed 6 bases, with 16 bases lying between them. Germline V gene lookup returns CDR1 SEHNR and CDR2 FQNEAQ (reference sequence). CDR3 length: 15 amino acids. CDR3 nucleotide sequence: TGTGCCAGCAGCCAACCCGGGTCACGATCCGGGGAGCTGTTTTTT. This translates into CASSQPGSRSGELFF.

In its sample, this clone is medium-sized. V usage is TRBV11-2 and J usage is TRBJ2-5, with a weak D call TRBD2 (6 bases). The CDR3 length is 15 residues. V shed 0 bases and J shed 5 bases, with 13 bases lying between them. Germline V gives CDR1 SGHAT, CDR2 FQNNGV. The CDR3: CASSLESARGETQYF. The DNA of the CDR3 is TGTGCCAGCAGCTTAGAAAGCGCCCGGGGGGAGACCCAGTACTTC. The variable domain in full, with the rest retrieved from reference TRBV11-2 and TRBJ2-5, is EAGVAQSPRYKIIEKRQSVAFWCNPISGHATLYWYQQILGQGPKLLIQFQNNGVVDDSQLPKDRFSAERLKGVDSTLKIQPAKLEDSAVYLCASSLESARGETQYFGPGTRLLVL.